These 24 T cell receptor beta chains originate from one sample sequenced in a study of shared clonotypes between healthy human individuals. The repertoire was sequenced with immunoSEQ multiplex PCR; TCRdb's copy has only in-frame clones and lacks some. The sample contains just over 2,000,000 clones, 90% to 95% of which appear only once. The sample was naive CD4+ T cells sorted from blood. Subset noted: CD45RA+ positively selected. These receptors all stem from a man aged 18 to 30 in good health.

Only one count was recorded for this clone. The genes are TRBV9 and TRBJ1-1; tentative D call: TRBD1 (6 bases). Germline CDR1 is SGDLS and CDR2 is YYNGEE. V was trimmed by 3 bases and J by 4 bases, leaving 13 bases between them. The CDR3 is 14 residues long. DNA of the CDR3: TGTGCCAGCAGCGACGGGGGGCCGGGCACTGAAGCTTTCTTT. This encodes CASSDGGPGTEAFF.

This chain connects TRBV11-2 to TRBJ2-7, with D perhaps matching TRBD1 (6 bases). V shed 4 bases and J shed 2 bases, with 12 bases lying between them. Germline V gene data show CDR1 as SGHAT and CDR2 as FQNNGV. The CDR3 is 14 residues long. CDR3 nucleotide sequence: TGTGCCAGCAGCTCCTTAGACAGGCCCTACGAGCAGTACTTC. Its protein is CASSSLDRPYEQYF.

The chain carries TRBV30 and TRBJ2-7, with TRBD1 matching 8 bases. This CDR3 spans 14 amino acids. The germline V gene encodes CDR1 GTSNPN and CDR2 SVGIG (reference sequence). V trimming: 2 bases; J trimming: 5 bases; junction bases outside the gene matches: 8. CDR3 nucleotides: TGTGCCTGGAGTCCAAGGACAGGGTCCCACGAGCAGTACTTC. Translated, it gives CAWSPRTGSHEQYF.

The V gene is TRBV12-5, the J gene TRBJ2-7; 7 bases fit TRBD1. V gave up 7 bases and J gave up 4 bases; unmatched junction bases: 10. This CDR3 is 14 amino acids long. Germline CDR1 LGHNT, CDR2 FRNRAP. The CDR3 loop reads CASADPLTGYEQYF. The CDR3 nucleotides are TGTGCTAGTGCCGACCCCCTGACAGGGTACGAGCAGTACTTC.

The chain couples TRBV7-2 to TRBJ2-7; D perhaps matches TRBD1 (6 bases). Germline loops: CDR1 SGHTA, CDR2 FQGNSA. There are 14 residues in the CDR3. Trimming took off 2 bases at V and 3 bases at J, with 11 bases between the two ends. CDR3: CASSLTVDSYEQYF. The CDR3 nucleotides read TGTGCCAGCAGCTTAACAGTGGACAGCTACGAGCAGTACTTC.

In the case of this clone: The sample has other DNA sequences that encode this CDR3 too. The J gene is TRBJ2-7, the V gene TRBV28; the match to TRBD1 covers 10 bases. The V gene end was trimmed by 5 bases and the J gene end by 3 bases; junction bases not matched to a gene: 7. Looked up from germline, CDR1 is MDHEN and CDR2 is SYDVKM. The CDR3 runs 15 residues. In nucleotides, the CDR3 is TGTGCCAGCAGTCTGCCGGGACAGGGGAGCTACGAGCAGTACTTC. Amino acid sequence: CASSLPGQGSYEQYF.

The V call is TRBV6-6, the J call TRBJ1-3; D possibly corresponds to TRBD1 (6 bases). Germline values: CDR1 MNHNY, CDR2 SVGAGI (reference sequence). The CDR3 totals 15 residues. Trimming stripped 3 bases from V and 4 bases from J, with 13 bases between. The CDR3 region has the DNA TGTGCCAGCAGTTATGGGGGCTTCGGAGGAAACACCATATATTTT. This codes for CASSYGGFGGNTIYF.

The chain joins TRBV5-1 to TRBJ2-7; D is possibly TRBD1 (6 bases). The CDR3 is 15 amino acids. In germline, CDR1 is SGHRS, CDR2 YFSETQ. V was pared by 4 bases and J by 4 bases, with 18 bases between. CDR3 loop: CASSDGQRSPYEQYF. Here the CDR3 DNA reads TGCGCCAGCAGCGACGGACAGAGATCTCCTTACGAGCAGTACTTC. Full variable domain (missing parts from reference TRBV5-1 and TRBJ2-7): KAGVTQTPRYLIKTRGQQVTLSCSPISGHRSVSWYQQTPGQGLQFLFEYFSETQRNKGNFPGRFSGRQFSNSRSEMNVSTLELGDSALYLCASSDGQRSPYEQYFGPGTRLTVT.

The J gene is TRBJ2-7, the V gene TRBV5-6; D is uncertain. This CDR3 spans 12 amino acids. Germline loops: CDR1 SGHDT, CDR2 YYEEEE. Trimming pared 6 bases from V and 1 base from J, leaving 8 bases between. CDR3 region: CASIGFSYEQYF. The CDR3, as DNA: TGTGCCAGCATCGGGTTTTCCTACGAGCAGTACTTC.

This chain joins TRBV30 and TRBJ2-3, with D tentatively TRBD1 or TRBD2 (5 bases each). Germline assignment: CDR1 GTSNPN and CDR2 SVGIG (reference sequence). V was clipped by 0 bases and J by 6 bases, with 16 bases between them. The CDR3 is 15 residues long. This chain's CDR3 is CAWSVPTGRGDTQYF. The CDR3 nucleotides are TGTGCCTGGAGTGTACCCACTGGCCGGGGCGATACGCAGTATTTT.

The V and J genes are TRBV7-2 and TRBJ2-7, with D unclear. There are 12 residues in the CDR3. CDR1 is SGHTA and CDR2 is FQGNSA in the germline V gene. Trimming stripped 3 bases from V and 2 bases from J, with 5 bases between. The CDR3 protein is CASSFLPYEQYF. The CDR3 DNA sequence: TGTGCCAGCAGCTTCCTTCCCTACGAGCAGTACTTC.

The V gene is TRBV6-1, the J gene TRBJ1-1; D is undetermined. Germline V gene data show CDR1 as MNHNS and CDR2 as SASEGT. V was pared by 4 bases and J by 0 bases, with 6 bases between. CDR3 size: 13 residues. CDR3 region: CASSVFVNTEAFF. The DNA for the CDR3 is TGTGCCAGCAGTGTCTTTGTGAACACTGAAGCTTTCTTT.

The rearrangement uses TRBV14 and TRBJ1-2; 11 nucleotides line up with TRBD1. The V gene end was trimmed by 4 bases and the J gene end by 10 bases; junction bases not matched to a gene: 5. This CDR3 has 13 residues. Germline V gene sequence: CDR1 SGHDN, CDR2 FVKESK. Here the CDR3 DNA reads TGTGCCAGCAGCCTCGGACAGGGGGCAGCCTACACCTTC. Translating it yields CASSLGQGAAYTF.

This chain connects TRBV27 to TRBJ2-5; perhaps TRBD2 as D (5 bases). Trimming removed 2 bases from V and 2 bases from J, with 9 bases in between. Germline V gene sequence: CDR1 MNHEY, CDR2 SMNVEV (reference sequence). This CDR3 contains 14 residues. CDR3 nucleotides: TGTGCCAGCAGTTTAGAGGGTAGACAAGAGACCCAGTACTTC. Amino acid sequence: CASSLEGRQETQYF.

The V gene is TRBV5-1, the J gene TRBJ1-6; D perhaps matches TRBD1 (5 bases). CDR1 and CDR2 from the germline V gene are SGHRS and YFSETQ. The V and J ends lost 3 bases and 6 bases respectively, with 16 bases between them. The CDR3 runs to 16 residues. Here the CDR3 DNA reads TGCGCCAGCAGCTGGGGGGTGTCAGGGAGTAATTCACCCCTCCACTTT. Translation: CASSWGVSGSNSPLHF.

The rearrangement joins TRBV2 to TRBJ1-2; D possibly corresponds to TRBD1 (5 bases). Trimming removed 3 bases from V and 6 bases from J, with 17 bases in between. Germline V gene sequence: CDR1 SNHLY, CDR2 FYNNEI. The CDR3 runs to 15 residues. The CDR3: CASSDRRTGVHGYTF. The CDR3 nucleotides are TGTGCCAGCAGTGACCGTCGGACGGGGGTTCATGGCTACACCTTC.

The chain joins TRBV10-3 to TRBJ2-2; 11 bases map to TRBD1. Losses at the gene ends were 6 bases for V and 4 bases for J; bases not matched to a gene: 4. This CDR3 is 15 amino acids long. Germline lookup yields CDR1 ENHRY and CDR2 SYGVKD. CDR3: CAISRTGGVTGELFF. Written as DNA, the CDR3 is TGTGCCATCAGCAGGACAGGGGGCGTCACCGGGGAGCTGTTTTTT.

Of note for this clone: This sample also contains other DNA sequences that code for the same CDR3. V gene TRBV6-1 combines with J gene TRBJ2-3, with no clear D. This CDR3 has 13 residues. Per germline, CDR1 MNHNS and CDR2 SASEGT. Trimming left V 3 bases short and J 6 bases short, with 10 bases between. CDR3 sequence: CASSDGLADTQYF. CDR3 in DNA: TGTGCCAGCAGTGATGGCCTGGCGGATACGCAGTATTTT.

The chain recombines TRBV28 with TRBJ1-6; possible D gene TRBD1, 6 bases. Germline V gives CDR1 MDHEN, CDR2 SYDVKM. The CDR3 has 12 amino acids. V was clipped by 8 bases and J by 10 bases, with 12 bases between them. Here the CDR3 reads CASAGEISPLHF. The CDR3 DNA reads TGTGCCAGCGCAGGGGAGATATCACCCCTCCACTTT.

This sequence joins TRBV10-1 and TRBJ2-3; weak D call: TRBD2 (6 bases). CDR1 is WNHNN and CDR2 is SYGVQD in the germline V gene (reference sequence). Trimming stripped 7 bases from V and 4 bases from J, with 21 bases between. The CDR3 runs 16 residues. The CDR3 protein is CASTPPTSGRPDTQYF. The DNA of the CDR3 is TGCGCCAGCACCCCACCCACTAGTGGGAGGCCAGATACGCAGTATTTT.

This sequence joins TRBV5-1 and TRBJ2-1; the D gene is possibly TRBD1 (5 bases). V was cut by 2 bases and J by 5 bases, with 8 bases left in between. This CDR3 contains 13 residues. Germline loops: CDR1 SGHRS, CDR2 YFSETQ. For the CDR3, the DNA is TGCGCCAGCAGCTTTTCAGGGCACAATGAGCAGTTCTTC. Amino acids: CASSFSGHNEQFF.

CDR3 amino acids: CASSAPVTDTQYF. CDR3 nucleotides: TGTGCCAGCAGCGCCCCGGTCACAGATACGCAGTATTTT. V usage is TRBV9 and J usage is TRBJ2-3, with D unclear. The CDR3 has 13 residues. CDR1 and CDR2 (germline): SGDLS, YYNGEE. The V end was cut by 3 bases, the J end by 2 bases, with 7 bases between.

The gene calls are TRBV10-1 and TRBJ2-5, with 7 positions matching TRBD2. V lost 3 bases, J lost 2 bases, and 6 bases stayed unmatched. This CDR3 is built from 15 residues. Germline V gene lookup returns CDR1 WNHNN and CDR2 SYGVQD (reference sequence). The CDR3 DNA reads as TGCGCCAGCAGTGACCCCCGAGCGGGGCAAGAGACCCAGTACTTC. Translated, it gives CASSDPRAGQETQYF.

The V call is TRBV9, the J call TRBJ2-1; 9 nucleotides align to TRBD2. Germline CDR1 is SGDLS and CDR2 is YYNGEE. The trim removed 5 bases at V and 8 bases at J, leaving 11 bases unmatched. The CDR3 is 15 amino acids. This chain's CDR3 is CASSSTSGSSYEQFF. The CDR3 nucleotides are TGTGCCAGCAGTTCTACTAGCGGGTCATCCTATGAGCAGTTCTTC. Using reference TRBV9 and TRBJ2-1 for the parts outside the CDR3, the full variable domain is DSGVTQTPKHLITATGQRVTLRCSPRSGDLSVYWYQQSLDQGLQFLIQYYNGEERAKGNILERFSAQQFPDLHSELNLSSLELGDSALYFCASSSTSGSSYEQFFGPGTRLTVL.